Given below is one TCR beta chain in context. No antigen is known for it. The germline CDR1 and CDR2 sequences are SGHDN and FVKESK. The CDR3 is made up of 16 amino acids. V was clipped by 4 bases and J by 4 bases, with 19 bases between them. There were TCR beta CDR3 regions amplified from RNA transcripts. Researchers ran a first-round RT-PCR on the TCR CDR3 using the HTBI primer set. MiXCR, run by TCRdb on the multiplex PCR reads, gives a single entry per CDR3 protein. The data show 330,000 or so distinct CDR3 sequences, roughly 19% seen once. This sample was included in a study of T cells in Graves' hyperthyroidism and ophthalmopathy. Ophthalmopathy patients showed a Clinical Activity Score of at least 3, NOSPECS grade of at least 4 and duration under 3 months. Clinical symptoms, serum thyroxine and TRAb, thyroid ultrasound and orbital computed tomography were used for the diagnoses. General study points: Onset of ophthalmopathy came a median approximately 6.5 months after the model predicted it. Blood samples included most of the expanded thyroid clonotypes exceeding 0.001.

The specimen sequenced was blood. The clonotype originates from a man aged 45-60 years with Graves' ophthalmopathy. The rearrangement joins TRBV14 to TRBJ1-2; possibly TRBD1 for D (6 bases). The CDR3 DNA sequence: TGTGCCAGCAGCCCTCGGGGGCAGTTAAAGGGCTATGGCTACACCTTC. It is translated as CASSPRGQLKGYGYTF.